The clone carrying this T cell receptor (beta chain) was counted ten times or more. Its cognate antigen is unknown. V lost 6 bases to trimming and J lost 7 bases, with 13 bases between them. The germline V gene has CDR1 MNHEY and CDR2 SVGAGI. There are 13 residues in the CDR3. The record originates from a study of T cells in Graves' hyperthyroidism and ophthalmopathy. Study-wide points: The model's output predicted ophthalmopathy at a median of roughly 6.9 months prior to onset. Ophthalmopathy and stable hyperthyroidism were told apart by a 13 V-J model.

Uncontrolled infection, other autoimmune disease, pregnancy or lactation barred patients from enrollment. Amplification of TCR beta CDR3 regions was performed using RNA transcripts as template. TCR CDR3 regions were first amplified by RT-PCR with HTBI primers. From the multiplex PCR reads, TCRdb called clonotypes with MiXCR, one entry per CDR3 protein. The sample shows roughly 500,000 distinct CDR3 sequences, 40% to 50% of them seen only once. Sequencing was carried out using peripheral blood or thyroid tissue (not recorded which). The receptor was isolated from an adult woman with Graves' disease, either hyperthyroidism or ophthalmopathy (not recorded which). The V call is TRBV6-5, the J call TRBJ1-5; no reliable D call. CDR3 amino acids: CASSPAAKQPQHF. As DNA, the CDR3 is TGTGCCAGCAGCCCTGCCGCCAAGCAGCCCCAGCATTTT.